This TCR beta chain was captured by sequencing in a study of response to subunit inactivated influenza vaccine. Findings and limits, study-wide: It was the authors' suggestion that each seasonal influenza vaccination recruits few new T cells.

About this clonotype: Its antigen remains unidentified.

TCRdb re-called the RT-PCR reads through MiXCR, storing one row per CDR3 protein. The profile shows over 650,000 distinct CDR3 sequences, roughly 18% of them singletons. The germline gives CDR1 SQVTM, CDR2 ANQGSEA. The V segment lost 6 bases and the J segment 7 bases; nucleotides outside the gene matches: 7. This CDR3 is built from 12 residues. The sequencing here drew on PBMCs from blood, taken roughly 5 days after vaccination. The clonotype comes from a man aged 45-65 years who received an inactivated influenza vaccine. The chain recombines TRBV29-1 with TRBJ1-2; 8 bases line up with TRBD1. The CDR3 here is CSVETGDAGYTF. The CDR3 DNA follows: TGCAGCGTCGAGACAGGGGACGCTGGCTACACCTTC.